This T cell receptor beta chain was sequenced in a study of blood T cell repertoires in COVID-19. Overall study context: Donors in the United States, Italy and Spain gave samples during acute or convalescent COVID-19. Nucleic acid was either cDNA or gDNA, and it came from T cells, B-cell-depleted T cells, or PBMCs.

Per the authors' pipeline: The authors estimated nucleated cell counts from reference gene primer amplification. Repertoires were generated with immunoSEQ multiplex PCR, while TCRdb's copy carries only in-frame clones and drops some. D and trimming come from the DNA, and the V and J calls and clone size come from that table. In the table there are 300,000 to 450,000 clones, roughly 85% of which are singletons. The CDR3 consists of 17 residues. V gave up 0 bases and J gave up 7 bases; unmatched junction bases: 9. Germline V gene sequence: CDR1 SGHTA, CDR2 FQGTGA. This chain connects TRBV7-3 to TRBJ2-1; 10 bases align to TRBD2. Sequenced material: peripheral blood. This TCR came from a woman aged 18-29 years with acute or convalescent COVID-19. DNA for the CDR3: TGTGCCAGCAGCTTAACGGGGCTAGCGGGGGCGGAAAATGAGCAGTTCTTC. Translation gives CASSLTGLAGAENEQFF.